This TCR beta chain emerged from a study of cytomegalovirus exposure and HLA in healthy donors. This CDR3 spans 15 amino acids. Germline loops: CDR1 SNHLY, CDR2 FYNNEI. The J segment lost 7 bases and the V segment lost 5 bases, leaving 9 bases of the junction unmatched. Vbeta (60) and Jbeta (13) primers were used in the PCR. TCRdb's copy holds only in-frame clones and misses some; the assay was immunoSEQ multiplex PCR. Here the sample spans tens of thousands of clones, roughly 65% being singletons. The sample consisted of PBMCs. This clonotype originated in a woman aged 25-40 years in good health and CMV-seronegative. The chain uses TRBV2 and TRBJ2-7; 12 nucleotides line up with TRBD2. The CDR3 protein is CASSPRLAGAREQYF. The CDR3 region has the DNA TGTGCCAGCAGTCCGCGACTAGCGGGGGCCCGGGAGCAGTACTTC.